The next 10 T cell receptor beta chains were all read from a single sample in a study of T cells in Graves' hyperthyroidism and ophthalmopathy. RNA transcripts were the template for amplifying TCR beta CDR3 regions. RT-PCR in the first round (using the HTBI primer set) targeted the TCR CDR3. Each CDR3 protein gets one entry after TCRdb re-called the multiplex PCR reads with MiXCR. The sample holds around 520,000 distinct CDR3 sequences, approximately 25% seen once. The sample was blood. These receptors came from a woman aged 25-40 years with Graves' ophthalmopathy.

The gene calls are TRBV11-2 and TRBJ2-7; 9 bases are a match to TRBD2. The V gene's germline CDR1 is SGHAT and CDR2 FQNNGV. The V gene end was trimmed by 1 base and the J gene end by 2 bases; junction bases not matched to a gene: 3. This CDR3 region has 15 residues. The CDR3 region has the DNA TGTGCCAGCAGCTTAGGTAGCGGGAGTACCTACGAGCAGTACTTC. Residues: CASSLGSGSTYEQYF. Full variable domain (missing parts from reference TRBV11-2 and TRBJ2-7): EAGVAQSPRYKIIEKRQSVAFWCNPISGHATLYWYQQILGQGPKLLIQFQNNGVVDDSQLPKDRFSAERLKGVDSTLKIQPAKLEDSAVYLCASSLGSGSTYEQYFGPGTRLTVT.

The chain is built from TRBV2 and TRBJ1-4; D might be TRBD1 (6 bases). Deletions cut 6 bases from V and 7 bases from J, with 12 bases between. The CDR3 loop spans 13 amino acids. The germline CDR1 and CDR2 sequences are SNHLY and FYNNEI. CDR3 sequence (DNA): TGTGCCAGCAGAGGGGGGGCGTCTGAAAAACTGTTTTTT. Protein sequence: CASRGGASEKLFF.

There are many counts of this clonotype. The J gene is TRBJ2-7, the V gene TRBV2; unclear D gene. CDR1 and CDR2 from the germline V gene are SNHLY and FYNNEI. The V and J ends lost 3 bases and 3 bases respectively, with 15 bases between them. This CDR3 has 15 residues. The CDR3 coding sequence is TGTGCCAGCAGTGAGAGCTCGGGCCGAGACTACGAGCAGTACTTC. Protein: CASSESSGRDYEQYF.

This clonotype has ten or more counts. The genes are TRBV3-1 and TRBJ1-1; D remains unclear. The V gene lost 6 bases and the J gene lost 7 bases, with 9 bases spanning the gap. The length of the CDR3 is 11 residues. Germline CDR1 is LGHDT and CDR2 is YNNKEL (reference sequence). The chain's CDR3 is CASRRANEAFF. CDR3 coding DNA: TGTGCCAGCAGGAGGGCAAATGAAGCTTTCTTT.

On this clonotype: This CDR3 is missing its conserved last phenylalanine or tryptophan, likely due to a read error. The rearrangement links TRBV30 to TRBJ1-2; D uncertain. Between the trimmed V and J ends, which lost 0 bases and 3 bases, there was a span of 11 bases. The CDR3 is 14 residues long. Germline CDR1 and CDR2: GTSNPN and SVGIG (reference sequence). CDR3 loop: CAWSVAEPYYGYTL. The CDR3 DNA is TGTGCCTGGAGTGTGGCAGAACCTTACTATGGCTACACCCTC.

This clonotype was seen at least ten times. V is TRBV15 and J is TRBJ1-3; D gene unclear. Germline CDR1 LNHNV, CDR2 YYDKDF (reference sequence). V was pared by 1 base and J by 4 bases, with 11 bases between. The CDR3 sequence is 15 residues long. The CDR3 is CATSRVRESGNTIYF. CDR3 nucleotide sequence: TGTGCCACCAGCAGAGTCCGGGAAAGCGGAAACACCATATATTTT.

This clonotype was counted at least ten times. The genes are TRBV20-1 and TRBJ1-1, with D unclear. The CDR3 has 13 residues. Germline V gives CDR1 DFQATT, CDR2 SNEGSKA (reference sequence). The germline V and J ends were trimmed by 1 base and 0 bases, with 6 bases remaining between them. CDR3 amino acids: CSARGVLNTEAFF. CDR3 DNA sequence: TGCAGTGCTAGAGGGGTCCTGAACACTGAAGCTTTCTTT.

The chain has TRBV27 and TRBJ1-1; D is uncertain. Germline V CDR1 and CDR2: MNHEY, SMNVEV (reference sequence). CDR3 length: 13 amino acids. Trimming pared 5 bases from V and 4 bases from J, leaving 11 bases between. The CDR3 DNA sequence: TGTGCCAGCAGTGTAAGGGTTGGCACTGAAGCTTTCTTT. Residues: CASSVRVGTEAFF.

At least ten counts were recorded for this clonotype. The chain joins TRBV6-2 or TRBV6-3 to TRBJ2-7; 8 nucleotides agree with TRBD1. Germline CDR1 reads MNHEY; CDR2 reads SVGEGT. The V segment lost 2 bases and the J segment 3 bases; nucleotides outside the gene matches: 0. The CDR3 consists of 13 residues. In nucleotides, the CDR3 is TGTGCCAGCAGTTACGACAGGGGCTACGAGCAGTACTTC. Translating gives CASSYDRGYEQYF.

This clonotype appeared many times. The J gene is TRBJ1-1, the V gene TRBV6-5; 7 bases are shared with TRBD1. The ends lost 4 bases at V and 5 bases at J; junction bases unmatched: 4. Germline lookup yields CDR1 MNHEY and CDR2 SVGAGI. CDR3 length: 13 amino acids. The CDR3 is CASSLIQGTEAFF. In DNA, the CDR3 is TGTGCCAGCAGTTTAATACAGGGGACTGAAGCTTTCTTT.